The subject of this entry is one T cell receptor (beta chain). Measured with immunoSEQ multiplex PCR; TCRdb has only the in-frame clones, and not every one. The repertoire includes roughly 26,000 clones, about 88% of them detected once, and 15% to 20% sits in the top ten. The data were obtained in a study of T cell changes during pregnancy in multiple sclerosis. The CDR3 runs to 13 residues. Per germline, CDR1 SGHVS and CDR2 FNYEAQ. V dropped 4 bases and J dropped 7 bases, with 10 bases sitting between them. This chain uses TRBV7-6 with TRBJ2-2; D is perhaps TRBD1 (6 bases). Sequences were derived from CD8+ T cells from peripheral blood mononuclear cells, sampled in the second trimester of pregnancy. The TCR sequence derives from a female donor with multiple sclerosis, enrolled in a pregnancy study. CDR3 sequence reads: CASSSGGDGELFF. CDR3 bases: TGTGCCAGCAGCTCTGGGGGCGACGGGGAGCTGTTTTTT.